This TCR beta chain is drawn from a study of identical twins. This clonotype has more than one count but fewer than ten. TCRdb processed the 5' RACE reads anew with MiXCR; each CDR3 protein has one entry. Among some 320,000 distinct CDR3 sequences listed, over 9% were seen once. Germline CDR1 and CDR2: SNHLY and FYNNEI. Trimming removed 1 base from V and 5 bases from J, with 0 bases in between. The CDR3 length is 10 residues. In addition, the sample was reused for a study of yellow fever vaccine responses in identical twins.

This clonotype originated in a woman under 30 in good health. Sequencing was performed on CD8+ T cells sorted from blood. V usage is TRBV2 and J usage is TRBJ2-7, with D hard to call. The CDR3 protein is CASSEDEQYF. In nucleotides, the CDR3 is TGTGCCAGCAGTGAAGACGAGCAGTACTTC.